This TCR beta chain was identified during a study of regulatory T cells in long-lasting Graves disease. Study-wide findings and caveats: TRBV28, TRBJ1-2 and TRBJ2-5 were favored in persistent disease. Persistent patients shared some 2,900 public clonotypes among themselves. Newly diagnosed patients shared fewer, at around 970.

This clonotype was picked up one time. Its antigen is unknown. CDR3 size: 15 residues. V lost 6 bases and J lost 8; bases outside the gene matches: 6. In germline, CDR1 is SGHAT, CDR2 FQNNGV. Stated time point: newly diagnosed GD, antithyroid drugs for less than 3 months. With RNA extracted from PBMCs as input, the TCR library was made. Combining iRepertoire HTBI primers with Arm-PCR of CDR3 regions, the authors built TCR beta libraries. TCRdb itself ran the multiplex PCR reads through MiXCR, one entry per CDR3 protein. The sample includes about 220,000 distinct CDR3 sequences, around 17% of them seen just once.

The rearrangement joins TRBV11-2 to TRBJ2-1, with 14 nucleotides matching TRBD2. Specimen: peripheral blood mononuclear cells (PBMCs), collected at new diagnosis, from a patient treated with antithyroid drugs. The receptor's source is a female donor with Graves disease. The CDR3, as DNA: TGTGCCAGCAGGCCCGGGACTAGCGGGAGCTATGAGCAGTTCTTC. Translating it yields CASRPGTSGSYEQFF.